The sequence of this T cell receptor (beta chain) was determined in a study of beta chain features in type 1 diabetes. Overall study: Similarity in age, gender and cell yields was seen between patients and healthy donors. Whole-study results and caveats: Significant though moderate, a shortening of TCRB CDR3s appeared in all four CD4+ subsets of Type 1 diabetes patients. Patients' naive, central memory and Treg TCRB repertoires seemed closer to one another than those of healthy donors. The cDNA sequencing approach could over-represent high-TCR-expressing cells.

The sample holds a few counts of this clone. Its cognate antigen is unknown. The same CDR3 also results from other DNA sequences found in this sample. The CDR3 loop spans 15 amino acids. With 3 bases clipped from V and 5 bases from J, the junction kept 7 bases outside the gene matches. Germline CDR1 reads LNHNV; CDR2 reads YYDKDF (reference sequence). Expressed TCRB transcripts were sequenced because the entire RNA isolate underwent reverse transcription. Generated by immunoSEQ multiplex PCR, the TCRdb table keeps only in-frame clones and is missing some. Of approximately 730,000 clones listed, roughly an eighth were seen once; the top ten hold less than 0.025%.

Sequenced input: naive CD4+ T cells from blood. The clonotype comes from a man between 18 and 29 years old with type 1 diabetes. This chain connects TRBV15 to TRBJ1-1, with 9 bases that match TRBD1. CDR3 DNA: TGTGCCACCAGCAGGGCCGGGACAGGGAATACTGAAGCTTTCTTT. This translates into CATSRAGTGNTEAFF.